These 27 T cell receptor beta chains were sequenced from one sample in a study of a mutant IDH1 vaccine in newly diagnosed glioma. The antigens of these receptors remain unknown. Time point: week 23, last vaccination. Doses consisted of 300 ug of mutant IDH1 20-mer peptide each, paired with topical imiquimod. The repertoire was sequenced with immunoSEQ multiplex PCR; TCRdb's copy has only in-frame clones and lacks some. The repertoire holds roughly 45,000 clones, with about four fifths as singletons. The sample in question was PBMCs, obtained from a glioma patient whose treatment included an IDH1 peptide vaccine. Every receptor here comes from a woman under 30 with glioma. Some clones in this sample may be carry-over from other donors' samples.

V usage is TRBV5-1 and J usage is TRBJ1-2; D gene uncertain. Trimming pared 4 bases from V and 0 bases from J, leaving 10 bases between. CDR3 length equals 14 residues. Germline CDR1 reads SGHRS; CDR2 reads YFSETQ. The CDR3, as DNA: TGCGCCAGCAGCATGGACCCTACTAACTATGGCTACACCTTC. Protein: CASSMDPTNYGYTF.

The chain recombines TRBV5-1 with TRBJ2-1; TRBD2 matches at 7 bases. V lost 3 bases and J lost 5; bases outside the gene matches: 5. From germline, CDR1 is SGHRS and CDR2 YFSETQ. The length of the CDR3 is 14 residues. The CDR3 sequence: CASSSVAGDNEQFF. As DNA, the CDR3 is TGCGCCAGCAGCTCCGTGGCGGGGGACAATGAGCAGTTCTTC.

V is TRBV30 and J is TRBJ1-2; possible D gene TRBD1, 6 bases. V was clipped by 1 base and J by 1 base, with 10 bases between them. The CDR3 extends over 14 amino acids. Germline V lookup: CDR1 GTSNPN, CDR2 SVGIG (reference sequence). The CDR3 protein is CAWSEQGHNYGYTF. CDR3 DNA: TGTGCCTGGAGTGAACAGGGACATAACTATGGCTACACCTTC. The full variable domain, in which reference TRBV30 and TRBJ1-2 provide the parts outside the CDR3, is SQTIHQWPATLVQPVGSPLSLECTVEGTSNPNLYWYRQAAGRGLQLLFYSVGIGQISSEVPQNLSASRPQDRQFILSSKKLLLSDSGFYLCAWSEQGHNYGYTFGSGTRLTVV.

This clone was counted a few times. This sequence joins TRBV29-1 and TRBJ2-4; D gene unclear. The germline V gene has CDR1 SQVTM and CDR2 ANQGSEA. This CDR3 is built from 12 residues. Trimming removed 4 bases from V and 0 bases from J, with 4 bases in between. The CDR3 DNA reads as TGCAGCGTTGCTTTAGCCAAAAACATTCAGTACTTC. It translates to CSVALAKNIQYF.

The chain's CDR3 is CASSLGGGPFYEQYF. The CDR3 DNA follows: TGTGCCAGCAGCTTGGGGGGGGGACCATTCTACGAGCAGTACTTC. This chain uses TRBV5-4 with TRBJ2-7; 7 nucleotides agree with TRBD2. This CDR3 has 15 amino acids. Trimming took 0 bases from V and 3 from J; bases not matched to a gene: 6. Germline CDR1 is SGHNT and CDR2 is YYREEE (reference sequence).

This clone is a singleton in its sample. The V and J genes are TRBV11-2 and TRBJ2-7; D remains ambiguous. The CDR3 covers 13 residues. V was cut by 1 base and J by 0 bases, with 4 bases left in between. CDR1 and CDR2 from the germline V gene are SGHAT and FQNNGV. The CDR3 sequence is CASSLALSYEQYF. CDR3 nucleotides: TGTGCCAGCAGCTTAGCTCTCTCCTACGAGCAGTACTTC.

This sequence joins TRBV7-8 and TRBJ2-3; D is tentatively TRBD1 or TRBD2 (6 bases each). The germline V and J ends were trimmed by 5 bases and 2 bases, with 14 bases remaining between them. The CDR3 spans 15 residues. The V gene's germline CDR1 is SGHVS and CDR2 FQNEAQ. CDR3 DNA sequence: TGTGCCAGCAGCCCTACGGGGGCTGTCACAGATACGCAGTATTTT. Its translation is CASSPTGAVTDTQYF.

The chain employs TRBV19 and TRBJ1-2; possibly TRBD1 for D (5 bases). Per germline, CDR1 LNHDA and CDR2 SQIVND (reference sequence). The V end was cut by 6 bases, the J end by 4 bases, with 18 bases between. The CDR3 consists of 15 residues. The DNA of the CDR3 is TGTGCCAGTAGGATTGAGTGGCAGGGAGTCTATGGCTACACCTTC. Its protein product is CASRIEWQGVYGYTF.

The rearrangement links TRBV27 to TRBJ1-4; possibly TRBD1 for D (6 bases). The CDR3 spans 14 residues. V dropped 6 bases and J dropped 4 bases, with 12 bases sitting between them. Germline CDR1 reads MNHEY; CDR2 reads SMNVEV (reference sequence). The CDR3 region has the DNA TGTGCCAGCAGGAGGGGGATTCGTAATGAAAAACTGTTTTTT. Translating it yields CASRRGIRNEKLFF.

This chain connects TRBV9 to TRBJ2-3, with D maybe TRBD2 (5 bases). The CDR3 has 13 amino acids. Trimming cost V 1 base and J 5 bases, with 8 bases left between them. CDR1 is SGDLS, CDR2 YYNGEE, per germline. Here the CDR3 reads CASSVRGEDTQYF. The CDR3, as DNA: TGTGCCAGCAGCGTACGGGGTGAAGATACGCAGTATTTT.

This clone was detected a few times. The rearrangement joins TRBV25-1 to TRBJ1-1, with a tentative D call TRBD1 (6 bases). Germline V lookup: CDR1 MGHDK, CDR2 SYGVNS. The CDR3 is 14 amino acids. The V gene lost 3 bases and the J gene lost 0 bases, with 8 bases spanning the gap. CDR3 nucleotides: TGTGCCAGCAGTGAGGGGGCTCTGAACACTGAAGCTTTCTTT. Residues: CASSEGALNTEAFF. The entire variable domain, with the rest obtained from reference TRBV25-1 and TRBJ1-1, is as follows: EADIYQTPRYLVIGTGKKITLECSQTMGHDKMYWYQQDPGMELHLIHYSYGVNSTEKGDLSSESTVSRIRTEHFPLTLESARPSHTSQYLCASSEGALNTEAFFGQGTRLTVV.

V and J are TRBV18 and TRBJ1-1; 8 bases fit TRBD1. The CDR3 has 14 residues. Germline V gene lookup returns CDR1 KGHSH and CDR2 LQKENI. Trimming cost V 5 bases and J 7 bases; bases outside gene matches: 9. CDR3 in DNA: TGTGCCAGCTCAACGAAGGACAGGGAGAGTGAAGCTTTCTTT. Amino acids: CASSTKDRESEAFF.

This clone occurred once. The V call is TRBV5-1, the J call TRBJ2-2, with D perhaps given as TRBD1 or TRBD2 (5 bases each). V shed 7 bases and J shed 4 bases, with 17 bases lying between them. Germline V gene data show CDR1 as SGHRS and CDR2 as YFSETQ. The CDR3 runs 15 residues. The CDR3 loop is CASWDLGRVTGELFF. The CDR3, as DNA: TGCGCCAGCTGGGACCTCGGGCGGGTCACCGGGGAGCTGTTTTTT.

This rearrangement joins TRBV7-2 to TRBJ1-4, with TRBD1 matching over 7 bases. J gave up 8 bases and V 5 bases, and 17 bases lay outside the gene matches. The germline V gene has CDR1 SGHTA and CDR2 FQGNSA. This CDR3 spans 17 amino acids. DNA for the CDR3: TGTGCCAGCAGCGCCCAACACAACAGGGGCTTACTGGAAAAACTGTTTTTT. Its protein is CASSAQHNRGLLEKLFF.

The chain combines TRBV2 with TRBJ1-3; D is perhaps TRBD1 (6 bases). This CDR3 spans 16 amino acids. CDR1 and CDR2 from the germline V gene are SNHLY and FYNNEI. Between the trimmed V and J ends, which lost 6 bases and 0 bases, there was a span of 15 bases. The CDR3 DNA sequence: TGTGCCAGCAGCGACAGGCCGTATCGCTCTGGAAACACCATATATTTT. Its protein is CASSDRPYRSGNTIYF.

The rearrangement uses TRBV6-5 and TRBJ1-2; 8 bases agree with TRBD1. This CDR3 is built from 15 residues. Losses at the gene ends were 2 bases for V and 5 bases for J; bases not matched to a gene: 7. The germline gives CDR1 MNHEY, CDR2 SVGAGI. The CDR3 DNA is TGTGCCAGCAGTTACGAGCAGGGGGCGGATTATGGCTACACCTTC. Its protein is CASSYEQGADYGYTF.

The chain has TRBV5-1 and TRBJ2-6; D call uncertain. Germline V gives CDR1 SGHRS, CDR2 YFSETQ. The CDR3 consists of 16 residues. The V end was cut by 4 bases, the J end by 3 bases, with 14 bases between. The CDR3, as DNA: TGCGCCAGCAGCCCCGGTAGGGCGTATGGGGCCAACGTCCTGACTTTC. It yields the protein CASSPGRAYGANVLTF.

The chain carries TRBV7-8 and TRBJ2-2; the D call may be TRBD1 or TRBD2 (6 bases each). The ends were cut back, 6 bases at V and 1 base at J, with 12 bases in the middle. The CDR3 spans 15 residues. Germline V gene lookup returns CDR1 SGHVS and CDR2 FQNEAQ. The chain's CDR3 is CASRQGTLNTGELFF. In nucleotides, the CDR3 is TGTGCCAGCAGGCAGGGGACTCTGAACACCGGGGAGCTGTTTTTT.

This chain joins TRBV12-5 and TRBJ2-3; 8 bases match TRBD2. Germline loops: CDR1 LGHNT, CDR2 FRNRAP. Trimming took 1 base from V and 3 from J; bases not matched to a gene: 6. This CDR3 comprises 16 residues. In DNA, the CDR3 is TGTGCTAGTGGTTTGGCGCTTAGACTAGCGACAGATACGCAGTATTTT. Encoded protein: CASGLALRLATDTQYF.

The gene calls are TRBV27 and TRBJ2-7; D may match TRBD1 or TRBD2 (5 bases each). The CDR3 has 15 residues. The germline V and J ends were trimmed by 0 bases and 5 bases, with 14 bases remaining between them. From germline, CDR1 is MNHEY and CDR2 SMNVEV (reference sequence). CDR3 amino acids: CASSLSGTPTHEQYF. In DNA, the CDR3 is TGTGCCAGCAGTTTATCGGGGACCCCCACCCACGAGCAGTACTTC.

The gene calls are TRBV28 and TRBJ2-7, with D possibly being TRBD2 (5 bases). CDR3 length: 12 residues. From germline, CDR1 is MDHEN and CDR2 SYDVKM. The V gene lost 7 bases and the J gene lost 6 bases, with 13 bases spanning the gap. In DNA form, the CDR3 reads TGTGCCAGCACGCAAGGACTCTCCGAGCAGTACTTC. It is translated as CASTQGLSEQYF.

CDR3 region: CASSLGSGGRTGELFF. CDR3 in DNA: TGTGCCAGCAGCTTGGGTAGCGGGGGAAGGACCGGGGAGCTGTTTTTT. The rearrangement uses TRBV5-4 and TRBJ2-2; TRBD2 matches at 9 bases. The junction had 5 bases not matched to a gene; V was cut back by 0 bases and J by 5 bases. The germline V gene encodes CDR1 SGHNT and CDR2 YYREEE (reference sequence). This CDR3 region has 16 residues.

The chain links TRBV6-4 to TRBJ2-3, with 8 bases identical to TRBD2. CDR3 length equals 15 residues. In germline, CDR1 is MRHNA, CDR2 SNTAGT. The ends lost 4 bases at V and 2 bases at J; junction bases unmatched: 5. CDR3 region: CASSVASGLTDTQYF. The CDR3 nucleotides read TGTGCCAGCAGTGTGGCTAGCGGGCTCACAGATACGCAGTATTTT.

This clone was counted once. The chain couples TRBV10-3 to TRBJ2-1; 9 positions match TRBD2. The CDR3 is made up of 14 amino acids. V lost 10 bases and J lost 9; bases outside the gene matches: 13. Germline-derived CDR1 and CDR2 are ENHRY and SYGVKD. This CDR3 is CANHPSGLATEQFF. DNA of the CDR3: TGTGCCAATCACCCTTCGGGACTAGCAACTGAGCAGTTCTTC.

The chain carries TRBV9 and TRBJ1-1; D is uncertain. This CDR3 spans 13 amino acids. Trimming stripped 7 bases from V and 0 bases from J, with 10 bases between. From germline, CDR1 is SGDLS and CDR2 YYNGEE. The CDR3 loop is CASSRLMNTEAFF. The DNA for the CDR3 is TGTGCCAGCTCAAGGCTGATGAACACTGAAGCTTTCTTT.

The V call is TRBV19, the J call TRBJ2-7; 8 positions agree with TRBD2. V shed 4 bases and J 3 bases; nucleotides not matched to a gene: 2. The CDR3 extends over 13 amino acids. Germline CDR1 and CDR2: LNHDA and SQIVND (reference sequence). This CDR3 reads CASSTSGGYEQYF. The CDR3 DNA reads as TGTGCCAGTAGTACCAGCGGGGGCTACGAGCAGTACTTC. Full variable domain (missing parts from reference TRBV19 and TRBJ2-7): DGGITQSPKYLFRKEGQNVTLSCEQNLNHDAMYWYRQDPGQGLRLIYYSQIVNDFQKGDIAEGYSVSREKKESFPLTVTSAQKNPTAFYLCASSTSGGYEQYFGPGTRLTVT.

V is TRBV6-5 and J is TRBJ1-4; D perhaps matches TRBD1 (5 bases). Germline V gene lookup returns CDR1 MNHEY and CDR2 SVGAGI. V lost 7 bases and J lost 0, with 12 bases in between. The length of the CDR3 is 15 residues. The CDR3 loop is CASTEGLPTNEKLFF. Written as DNA, the CDR3 is TGTGCCAGCACAGAGGGACTCCCAACTAATGAAAAACTGTTTTTT.